This T cell receptor beta chain was identified during a study of shared T cell receptors in the human thymus. Clones were sequenced by immunoSEQ multiplex PCR, and TCRdb holds only the in-frame ones, with some missing. The sample lists around 340,000 clones; approximately 95% were seen once. Germline-derived CDR1 and CDR2 are MDHEN and SYDVKM. Trimming left V 10 bases short and J 1 base short, with 14 bases between. This CDR3 has 14 residues. Input material: thymocytes. This chain joins TRBV28 and TRBJ1-5, with D maybe TRBD1 (5 bases). The receptor comes from a human donor. Here the CDR3 reads CATEGEGSNQPQHF. The DNA of the CDR3 is TGTGCCACCGAAGGGGAGGGAAGCAATCAGCCCCAGCATTTT. Full variable domain (rest looked up from reference TRBV28 and TRBJ1-5): DVKVTQSSRYLVKRTGEKVFLECVQDMDHENMFWYRQDPGLGLRLIYFSYDVKMKEKGDIPEGYSVSREKKERFSLILESASTNQTSMYLCATEGEGSNQPQHFGDGTRLSIL.